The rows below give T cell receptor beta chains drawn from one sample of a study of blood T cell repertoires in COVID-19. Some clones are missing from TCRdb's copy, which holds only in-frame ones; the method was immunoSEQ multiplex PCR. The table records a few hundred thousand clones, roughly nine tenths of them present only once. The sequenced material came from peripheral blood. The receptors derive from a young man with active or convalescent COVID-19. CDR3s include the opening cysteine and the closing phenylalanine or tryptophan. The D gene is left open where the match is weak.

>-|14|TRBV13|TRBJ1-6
CASSLGTANSPLHF
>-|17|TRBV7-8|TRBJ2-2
CASSGRGLSPNTGELFF
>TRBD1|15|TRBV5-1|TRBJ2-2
CASRDRGNSAGELFF
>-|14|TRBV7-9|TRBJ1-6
CASSTDSRNSPLHF
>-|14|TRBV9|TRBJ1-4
CASSGGTYNEKLFF
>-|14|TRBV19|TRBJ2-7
CASRLGGASYEQYF
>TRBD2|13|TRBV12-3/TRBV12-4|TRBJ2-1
CASSLGLAGEQFF
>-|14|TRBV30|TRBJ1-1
CAWNARLDGTEAFF
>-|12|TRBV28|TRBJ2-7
CASSLRRYEQYF
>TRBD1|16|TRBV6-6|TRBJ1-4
CASSSRTGRANEKLFF
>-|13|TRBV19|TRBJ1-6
CASSQGLRSPLHF
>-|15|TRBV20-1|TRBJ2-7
CSASGGGLLSYEQYF
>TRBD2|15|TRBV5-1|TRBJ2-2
CASGLAGGGPGELFF
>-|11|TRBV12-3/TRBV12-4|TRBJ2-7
CASSLRTKQYF
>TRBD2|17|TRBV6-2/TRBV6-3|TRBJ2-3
CASSYSRRRLAADTQYF
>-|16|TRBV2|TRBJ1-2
CASSSWTGGPIVGYTF
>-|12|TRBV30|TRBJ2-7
CAWTRAGYEQYF
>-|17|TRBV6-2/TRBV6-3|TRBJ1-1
CANSQPETTVGDTEAFF
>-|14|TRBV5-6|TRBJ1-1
CASSLIQGITEAFF
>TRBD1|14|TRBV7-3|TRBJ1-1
CASSSGQPNTEAFF
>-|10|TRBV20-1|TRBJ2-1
CSASRGEQFF
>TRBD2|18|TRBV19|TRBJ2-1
CASSSPLGLAGDPGEQFF
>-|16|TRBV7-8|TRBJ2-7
CASSLFSGESSYEQYF
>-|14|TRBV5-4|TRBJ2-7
CASSLDLPSDEQYF
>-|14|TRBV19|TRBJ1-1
CASLKGGQSTEAFF
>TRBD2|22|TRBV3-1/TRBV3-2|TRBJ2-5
CASSQDRLAGAGIGAKQETQYF
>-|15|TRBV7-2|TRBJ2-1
CASSLLDGLYNEQFF
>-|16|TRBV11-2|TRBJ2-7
CASRFTFEGVSYEQYF
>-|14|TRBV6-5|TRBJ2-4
CATENNRAKNIQYF
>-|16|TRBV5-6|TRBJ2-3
CASSLTADSYTDTQYF
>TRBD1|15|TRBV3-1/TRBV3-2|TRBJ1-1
CASSLQLDRPTEAFF
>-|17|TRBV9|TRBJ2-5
CASSVGGAGVVRETQYF
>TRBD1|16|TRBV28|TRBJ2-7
CASSSRDRDSSYEQYF
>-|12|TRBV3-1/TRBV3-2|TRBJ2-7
CASSQATYEQYF
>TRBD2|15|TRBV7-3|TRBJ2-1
CASSPMAGAPGEQFF
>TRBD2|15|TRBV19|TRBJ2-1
CASSDGRNSYNEQFF